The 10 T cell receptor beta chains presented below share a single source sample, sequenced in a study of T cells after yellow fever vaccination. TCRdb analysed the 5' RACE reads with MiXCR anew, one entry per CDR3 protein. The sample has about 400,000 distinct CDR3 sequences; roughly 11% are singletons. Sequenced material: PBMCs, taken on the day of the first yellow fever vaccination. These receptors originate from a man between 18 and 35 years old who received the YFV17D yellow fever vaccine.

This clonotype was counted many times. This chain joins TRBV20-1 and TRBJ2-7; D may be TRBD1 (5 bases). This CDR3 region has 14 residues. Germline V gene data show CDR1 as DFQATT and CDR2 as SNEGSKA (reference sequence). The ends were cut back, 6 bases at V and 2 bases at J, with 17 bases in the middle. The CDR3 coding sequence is TGCAGTGCCAGGGCCCCGGACGGAACCTACGAGCAGTACGTC. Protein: CSARAPDGTYEQYV.

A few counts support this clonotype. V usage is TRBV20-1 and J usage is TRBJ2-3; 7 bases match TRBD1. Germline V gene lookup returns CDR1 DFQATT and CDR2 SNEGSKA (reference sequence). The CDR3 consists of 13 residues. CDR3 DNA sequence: TGCACCGTACAGGGGCTGATGGCAGATACGCAGTATTTT. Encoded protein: CTVQGLMADTQYF.

The CDR3 loop reads CASRRTSGGASEQFF. CDR3 DNA sequence: TGTGCCAGCAGACGGACTAGCGGGGGGGCTAGTGAGCAGTTCTTC. This chain links TRBV6-1 with TRBJ2-1, with 15 bases fitting TRBD2. V was pared by 6 bases and J by 9 bases, with 6 bases of the junction left unmatched. There are 15 residues in the CDR3. CDR1 MNHNS and CDR2 SASEGT come from the germline V gene.

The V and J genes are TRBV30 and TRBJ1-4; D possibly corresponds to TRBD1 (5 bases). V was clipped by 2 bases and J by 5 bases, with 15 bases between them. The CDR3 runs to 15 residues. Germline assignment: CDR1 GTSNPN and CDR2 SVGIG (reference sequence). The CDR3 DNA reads TGTGCCTGGAGTCACACCCGGGACTTCAATGAAAAACTGTTTTTT. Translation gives CAWSHTRDFNEKLFF.

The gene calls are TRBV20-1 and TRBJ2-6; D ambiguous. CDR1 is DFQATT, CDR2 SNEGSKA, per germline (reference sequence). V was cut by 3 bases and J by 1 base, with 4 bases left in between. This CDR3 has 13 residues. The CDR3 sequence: CSARGSGANVLTF. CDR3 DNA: TGCAGTGCTAGGGGATCTGGGGCCAACGTCCTGACTTTC.

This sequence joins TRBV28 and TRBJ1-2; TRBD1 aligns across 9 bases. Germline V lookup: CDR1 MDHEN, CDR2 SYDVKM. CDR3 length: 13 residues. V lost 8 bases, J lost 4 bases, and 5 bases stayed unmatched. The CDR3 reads CASRTGAGYGYTF. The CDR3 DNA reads TGTGCCAGCCGGACAGGGGCGGGCTATGGCTACACCTTC.

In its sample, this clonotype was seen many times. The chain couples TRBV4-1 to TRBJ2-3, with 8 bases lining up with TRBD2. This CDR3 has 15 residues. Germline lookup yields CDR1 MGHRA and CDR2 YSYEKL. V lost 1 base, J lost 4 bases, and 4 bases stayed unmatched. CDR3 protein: CASSQGSGGSDTQYF. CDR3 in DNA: TGCGCCAGCAGCCAAGGGAGCGGGGGTTCAGATACGCAGTATTTT.

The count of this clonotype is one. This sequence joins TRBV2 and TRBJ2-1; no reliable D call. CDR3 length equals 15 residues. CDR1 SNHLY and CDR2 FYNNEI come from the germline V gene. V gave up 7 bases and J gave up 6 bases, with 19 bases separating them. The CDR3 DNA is TGTGCCAGCAAGTATCTTGTGGAAGTTAGCAATGAGCAGTTCTTC. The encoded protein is CASKYLVEVSNEQFF.

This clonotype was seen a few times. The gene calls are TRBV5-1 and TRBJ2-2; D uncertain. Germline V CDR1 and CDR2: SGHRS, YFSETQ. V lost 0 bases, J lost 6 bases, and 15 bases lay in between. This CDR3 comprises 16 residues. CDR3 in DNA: TGCGCCAGCAGCTTGGGGACGGCTGGAACGGCCGGGGAGCTGTTTTTT. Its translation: CASSLGTAGTAGELFF.

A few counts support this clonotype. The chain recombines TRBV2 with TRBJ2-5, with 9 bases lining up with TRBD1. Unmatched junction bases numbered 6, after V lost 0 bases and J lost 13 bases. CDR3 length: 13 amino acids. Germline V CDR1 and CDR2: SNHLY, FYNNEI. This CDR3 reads CASSEALTDRGYF. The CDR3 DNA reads TGTGCCAGCAGTGAAGCGCTTACGGACAGGGGGTACTTC. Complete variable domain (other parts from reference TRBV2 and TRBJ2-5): EPEVTQTPSHQVTQMGQEVILRCVPISNHLYFYWYRQILGQKVEFLVSFYNNEISEKSEIFDDQFSVERPDGSNFTLKIRSTKLEDSAMYFCASSEALTDRGYFGPGTRLLVL.